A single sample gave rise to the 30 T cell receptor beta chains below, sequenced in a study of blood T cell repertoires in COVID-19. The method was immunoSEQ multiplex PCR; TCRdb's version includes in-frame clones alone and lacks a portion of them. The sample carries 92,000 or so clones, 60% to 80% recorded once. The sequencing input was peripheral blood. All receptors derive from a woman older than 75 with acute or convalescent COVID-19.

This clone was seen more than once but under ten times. This CDR3 is CATSRDRENEKLFF. Written as DNA, the CDR3 is TGTGCCACCAGCAGAGATCGGGAGAATGAAAAACTGTTTTTT. The J gene is TRBJ1-4, the V gene TRBV15; no definite D call. The germline V and J ends were trimmed by 0 bases and 5 bases, with 7 bases remaining between them. The germline CDR1 and CDR2 sequences are LNHNV and YYDKDF (reference sequence). The CDR3 consists of 14 residues.

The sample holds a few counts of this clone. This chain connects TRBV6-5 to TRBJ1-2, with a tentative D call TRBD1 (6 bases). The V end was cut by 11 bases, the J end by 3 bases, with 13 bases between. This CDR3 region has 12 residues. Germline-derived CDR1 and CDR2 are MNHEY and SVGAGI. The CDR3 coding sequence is TGTGCCGCCAGGGGTTACGACTATGGCTACACCTTC. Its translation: CAARGYDYGYTF.

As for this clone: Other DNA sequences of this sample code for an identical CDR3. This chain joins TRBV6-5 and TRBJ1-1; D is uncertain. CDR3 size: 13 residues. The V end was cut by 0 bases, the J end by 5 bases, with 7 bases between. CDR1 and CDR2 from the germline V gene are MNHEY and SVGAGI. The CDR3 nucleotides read TGTGCCAGCAGTTACTCGCGAGGTACTGAAGCTTTCTTT. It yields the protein CASSYSRGTEAFF.

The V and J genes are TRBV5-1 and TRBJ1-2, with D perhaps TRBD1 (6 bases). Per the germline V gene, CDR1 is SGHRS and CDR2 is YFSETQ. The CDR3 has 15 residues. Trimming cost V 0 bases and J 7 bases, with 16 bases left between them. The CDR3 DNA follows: TGCGCCAGCAGCTTGGAGGGAGGGGGGACCTCTGGCTACACCTTC. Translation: CASSLEGGGTSGYTF. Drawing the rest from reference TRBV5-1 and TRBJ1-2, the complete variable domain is KAGVTQTPRYLIKTRGQQVTLSCSPISGHRSVSWYQQTPGQGLQFLFEYFSETQRNKGNFPGRFSGRQFSNSRSEMNVSTLELGDSALYLCASSLEGGGTSGYTFGSGTRLTVV.

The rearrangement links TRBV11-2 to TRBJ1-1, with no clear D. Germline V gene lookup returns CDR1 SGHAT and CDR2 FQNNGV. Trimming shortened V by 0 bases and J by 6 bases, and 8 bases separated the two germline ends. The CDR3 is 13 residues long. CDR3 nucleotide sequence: TGTGCCAGCAGCTTAGATCGGTCGGCTGAAGCTTTCTTT. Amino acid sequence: CASSLDRSAEAFF.

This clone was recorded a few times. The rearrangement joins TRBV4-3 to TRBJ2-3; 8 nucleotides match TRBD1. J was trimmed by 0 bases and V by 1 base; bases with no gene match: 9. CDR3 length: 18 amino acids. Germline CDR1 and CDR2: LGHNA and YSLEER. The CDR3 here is CASSQAGGGLPSTDTQYF. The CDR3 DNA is TGCGCCAGCAGCCAAGCAGGGGGCGGTTTACCTAGCACAGATACGCAGTATTTT.

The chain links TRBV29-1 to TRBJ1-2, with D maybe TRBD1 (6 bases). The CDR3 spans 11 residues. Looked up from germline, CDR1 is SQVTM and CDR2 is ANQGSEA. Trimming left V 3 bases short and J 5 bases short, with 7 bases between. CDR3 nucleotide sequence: TGCAGCGTTGACGGACAGTATGGCTACACCTTC. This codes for CSVDGQYGYTF.

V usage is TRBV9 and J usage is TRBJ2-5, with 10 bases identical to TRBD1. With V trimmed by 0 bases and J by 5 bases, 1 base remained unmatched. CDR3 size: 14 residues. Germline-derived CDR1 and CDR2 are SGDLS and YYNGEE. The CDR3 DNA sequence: TGTGCCAGCAGCGTAGTGGGACAGGGGGAGACCCAGTACTTC. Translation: CASSVVGQGETQYF.

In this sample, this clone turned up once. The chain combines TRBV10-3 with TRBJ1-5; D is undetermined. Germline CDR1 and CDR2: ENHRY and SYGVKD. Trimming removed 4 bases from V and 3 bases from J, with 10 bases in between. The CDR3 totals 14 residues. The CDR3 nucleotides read TGTGCCATCAGTGGGCAGTTAACCAATCAGCCCCAGCATTTT. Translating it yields CAISGQLTNQPQHF.

The CDR3 loop is CASSQRDRASEKLFF. CDR3 in DNA: TGTGCCAGCAGCCAAAGGGACAGGGCTTCAGAAAAACTGTTTTTT. The chain uses TRBV3-1 (or the pseudogene TRBV3-2) and TRBJ1-4; TRBD1 aligns across 9 bases. This CDR3 is built from 15 residues. Germline V lookup: CDR1 LGHDT, CDR2 YNNKEL (reference sequence). V lost 2 bases and J lost 8; bases outside the gene matches: 6.

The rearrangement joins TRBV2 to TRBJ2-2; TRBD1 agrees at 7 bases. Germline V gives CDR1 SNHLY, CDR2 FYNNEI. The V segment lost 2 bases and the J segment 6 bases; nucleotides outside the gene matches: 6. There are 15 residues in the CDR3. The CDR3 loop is CASSERWQGAGELFF. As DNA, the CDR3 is TGTGCCAGCAGTGAAAGATGGCAGGGGGCCGGGGAGCTGTTTTTT.

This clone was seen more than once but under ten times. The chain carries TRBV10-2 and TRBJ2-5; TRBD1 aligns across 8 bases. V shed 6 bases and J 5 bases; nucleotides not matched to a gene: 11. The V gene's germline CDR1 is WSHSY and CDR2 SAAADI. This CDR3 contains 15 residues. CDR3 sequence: CASRGMDRVGETQYF. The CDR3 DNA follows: TGCGCCAGCAGGGGAATGGACAGGGTTGGGGAGACCCAGTACTTC.

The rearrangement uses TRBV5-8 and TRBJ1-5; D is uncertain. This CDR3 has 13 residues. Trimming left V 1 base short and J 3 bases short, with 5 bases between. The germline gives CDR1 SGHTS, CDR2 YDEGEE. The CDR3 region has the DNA TGTGCCAGCAGCTTGACAGCCAATCAGCCCCAGCATTTT. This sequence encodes CASSLTANQPQHF.

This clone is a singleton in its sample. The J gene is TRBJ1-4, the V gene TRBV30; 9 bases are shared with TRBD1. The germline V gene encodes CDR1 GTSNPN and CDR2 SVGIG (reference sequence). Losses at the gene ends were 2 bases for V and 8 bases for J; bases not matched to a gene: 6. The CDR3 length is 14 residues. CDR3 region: CAWSPGTGREKLFF. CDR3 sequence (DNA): TGTGCCTGGAGTCCCGGGACAGGGAGGGAAAAACTGTTTTTT. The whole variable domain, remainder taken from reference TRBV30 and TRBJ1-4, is SQTIHQWPATLVQPVGSPLSLECTVEGTSNPNLYWYRQAAGRGLQLLFYSVGIGQISSEVPQNLSASRPQDRQFILSSKKLLLSDSGFYLCAWSPGTGREKLFFGSGTQLSVL.

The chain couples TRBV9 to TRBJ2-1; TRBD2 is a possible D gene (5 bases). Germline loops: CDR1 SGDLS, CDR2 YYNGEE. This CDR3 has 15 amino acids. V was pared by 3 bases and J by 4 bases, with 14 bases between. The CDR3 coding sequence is TGTGCCAGCAGCGCCCGGGATCCAAGTTACAATGAGCAGTTCTTC. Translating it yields CASSARDPSYNEQFF.

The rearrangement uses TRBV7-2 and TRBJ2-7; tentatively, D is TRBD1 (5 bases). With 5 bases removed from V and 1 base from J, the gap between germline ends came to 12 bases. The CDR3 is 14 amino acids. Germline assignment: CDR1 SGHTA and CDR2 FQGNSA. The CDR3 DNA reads TGTGCCAGCAGCACCAGGGCAGGGTCCTACGAGCAGTACTTC. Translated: CASSTRAGSYEQYF.

CDR3 nucleotide sequence: TGCGCCAGCAGCTTACAGGGGAACACTGAAGCTTTCTTT. It codes for CASSLQGNTEAFF. The chain uses TRBV5-1 and TRBJ1-1, with a possible D match to TRBD1 (6 bases). The germline V gene encodes CDR1 SGHRS and CDR2 YFSETQ. Between the trimmed V and J ends, which lost 2 bases and 1 base, there was a span of 6 bases. CDR3 length: 13 residues.

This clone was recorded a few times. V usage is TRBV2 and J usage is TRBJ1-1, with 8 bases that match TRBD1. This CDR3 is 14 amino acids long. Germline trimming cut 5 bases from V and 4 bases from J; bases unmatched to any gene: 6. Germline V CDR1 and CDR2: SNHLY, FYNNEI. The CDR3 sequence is CASSMTGASTEAFF. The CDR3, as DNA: TGTGCCAGCAGTATGACAGGGGCGTCCACTGAAGCTTTCTTT. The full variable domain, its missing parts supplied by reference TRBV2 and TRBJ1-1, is EPEVTQTPSHQVTQMGQEVILRCVPISNHLYFYWYRQILGQKVEFLVSFYNNEISEKSEIFDDQFSVERPDGSNFTLKIRSTKLEDSAMYFCASSMTGASTEAFFGQGTRLTVV.

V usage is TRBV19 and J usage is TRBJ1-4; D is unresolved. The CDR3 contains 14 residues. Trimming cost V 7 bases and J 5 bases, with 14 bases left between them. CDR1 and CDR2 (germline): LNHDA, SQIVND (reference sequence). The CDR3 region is CASTSRGLNEKLFF. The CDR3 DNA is TGTGCCAGTACCTCCCGGGGTTTAAATGAAAAACTGTTTTTT.

CDR3 protein: CASSLGDRNQPQHF. DNA of the CDR3: TGTGCCAGCAGCCTGGGGGACAGAAATCAGCCCCAGCATTTT. V is TRBV7-9 and J is TRBJ1-5; 7 bases match TRBD1. The junction had 5 bases not matched to a gene; V was cut back by 5 bases and J by 4 bases. CDR1 and CDR2 from the germline V gene are SEHNR and FQNEAQ (reference sequence). The CDR3 consists of 14 residues.

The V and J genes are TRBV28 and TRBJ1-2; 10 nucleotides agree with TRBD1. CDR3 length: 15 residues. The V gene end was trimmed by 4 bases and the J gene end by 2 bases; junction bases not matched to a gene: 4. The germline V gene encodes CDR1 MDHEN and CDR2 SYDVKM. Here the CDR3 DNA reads TGTGCCAGCAGTTCCCCGGGACAGGGGAACTATGGCTACACCTTC. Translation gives CASSSPGQGNYGYTF.

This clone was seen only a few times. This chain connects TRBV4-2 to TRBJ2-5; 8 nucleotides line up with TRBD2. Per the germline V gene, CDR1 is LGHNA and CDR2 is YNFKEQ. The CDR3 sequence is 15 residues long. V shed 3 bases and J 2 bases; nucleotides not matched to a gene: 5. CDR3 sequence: CASSQGGGGQETQYF. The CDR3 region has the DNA TGTGCCAGCAGCCAGGGTGGCGGGGGGCAAGAGACCCAGTACTTC.

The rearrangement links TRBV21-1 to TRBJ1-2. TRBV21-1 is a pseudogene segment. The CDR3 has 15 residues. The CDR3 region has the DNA TGTGCCACTTCACCTCGGGGAGTGACGAACTATGGCTACACCTTC. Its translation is CATSPRGVTNYGYTF.

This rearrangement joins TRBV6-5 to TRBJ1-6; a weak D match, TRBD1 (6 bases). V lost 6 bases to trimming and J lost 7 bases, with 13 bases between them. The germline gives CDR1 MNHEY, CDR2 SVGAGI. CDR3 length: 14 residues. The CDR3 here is CASRRGWNNSPLHF. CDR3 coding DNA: TGTGCCAGCAGGAGGGGGTGGAACAATTCACCCCTCCACTTT.

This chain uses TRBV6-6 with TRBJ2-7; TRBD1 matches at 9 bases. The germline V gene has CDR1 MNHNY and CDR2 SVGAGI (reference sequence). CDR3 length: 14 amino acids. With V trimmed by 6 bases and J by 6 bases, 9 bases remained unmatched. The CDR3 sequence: CASSWGQGTGEQYF. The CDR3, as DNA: TGTGCCAGCAGCTGGGGACAGGGAACCGGCGAGCAGTACTTC.

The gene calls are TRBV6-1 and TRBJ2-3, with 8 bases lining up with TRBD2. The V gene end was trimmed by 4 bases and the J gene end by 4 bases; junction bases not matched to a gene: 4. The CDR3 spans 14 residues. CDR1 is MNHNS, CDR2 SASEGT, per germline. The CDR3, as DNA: TGTGCCAGCAGTGGAGCGGGGGCCCCAGATACGCAGTATTTT. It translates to CASSGAGAPDTQYF.

CDR3: CAGARQAQETQYF. The CDR3, as DNA: TGTGCCGGCGCCAGGCAGGCCCAAGAGACCCAGTACTTC. The chain is built from TRBV28 and TRBJ2-5; D unresolved. The CDR3 length is 13 residues. V lost 11 bases, J lost 1 base, and 14 bases lay in between. Germline V gene data show CDR1 as MDHEN and CDR2 as SYDVKM.

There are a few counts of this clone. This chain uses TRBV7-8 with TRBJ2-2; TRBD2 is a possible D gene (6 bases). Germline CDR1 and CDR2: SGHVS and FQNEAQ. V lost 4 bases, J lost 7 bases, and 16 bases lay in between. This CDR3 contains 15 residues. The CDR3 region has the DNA TGTGCCAGCAGCTGGGTCCGCGGGGACGGCGGGGAGCTGTTTTTT. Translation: CASSWVRGDGGELFF. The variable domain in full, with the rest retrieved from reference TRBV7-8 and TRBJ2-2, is GAGVSQSPRYKVAKRGQDVALRCDPISGHVSLFWYQQALGQGPEFLTYFQNEAQLDKSGLPSDRFFAERPEGSVSTLKIQRTQQEDSAVYLCASSWVRGDGGELFFGEGSRLTVL.

In nucleotides, the CDR3 is TGTGCCAGCAGCCTCCTCAGGGGGTATGGGTACGAGCAGTACTTC. This encodes CASSLLRGYGYEQYF. V gene TRBV7-8 combines with J gene TRBJ2-7; 7 bases are shared with TRBD1. The CDR3 totals 15 residues. Germline lookup yields CDR1 SGHVS and CDR2 FQNEAQ. Trimming at V came to 5 bases and at J to 4 bases, leaving 11 bases not matched to a gene.

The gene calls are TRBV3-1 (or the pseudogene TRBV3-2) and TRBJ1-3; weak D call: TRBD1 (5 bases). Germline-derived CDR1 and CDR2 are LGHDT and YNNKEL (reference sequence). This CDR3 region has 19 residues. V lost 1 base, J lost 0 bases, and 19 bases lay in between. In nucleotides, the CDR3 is TGTGCCAGCAGCCAAGGGATGTGGGGCAGCCAGGTCTCTGGAAACACCATATATTTT. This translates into CASSQGMWGSQVSGNTIYF.